A few counts support the clone carrying this TCR beta chain. This entry is derived from a study of blood T cells in healthy people across ages. Next came a second PCR, run for roughly 6 to 11 cycles, which used a sample-barcoded 5' primer along with a J-beta primer mix. TCRdb processed the 5' RACE reads anew with MiXCR; each CDR3 protein has one entry. The repertoire consists of around 1,800,000 distinct CDR3 sequences, with roughly two fifths occurring once and the leading ten covering around 23%. Germline CDR1 MNHEY, CDR2 SVGEGT. This CDR3 is 14 amino acids long. The V end was cut by 6 bases, the J end by 0 bases, with 12 bases between.

Source material: blood. The clonotype comes from a human donor in good health. The V call is TRBV6-2 or TRBV6-3, the J call TRBJ2-7, with D perhaps being TRBD1 or TRBD2 (6 bases each). Here the CDR3 DNA reads TGTGCCAGCAGGGGAGGACAGCTCTCCTACGAGCAGTACTTC. As protein: CASRGGQLSYEQYF.